The 6 T cell receptor beta chains below come from one sample, sequenced in a study of glioma-infiltrating T cells. TCR alpha and beta CDR3 regions were amplified from RNA using iRepertoire nested multiplex PCR. TCRdb reanalysed the multiplex PCR reads using MiXCR and keeps one entry per CDR3 protein. The sample lists about 89,000 distinct CDR3 sequences, about 25% seen once, with 6.7% in the top ten. The sequenced sample consisted of glioma tissue, nonneoplastic brain tissue, or PBMCs (not recorded which). The receptor set was obtained from a human donor with low-grade glioma or glioblastoma, undergoing nonglioma brain surgery, or in good health (not recorded which).

This clonotype has at least ten counts. The chain has TRBV2 and TRBJ2-3, with 8 bases identical to TRBD2. The ends lost 5 bases at V and 4 bases at J; junction bases unmatched: 8. Germline CDR1 SNHLY, CDR2 FYNNEI. This CDR3 spans 15 amino acids. This CDR3 reads CASSKTSETSDTQYF. The CDR3 bases are TGTGCCAGCAGTAAGACTAGCGAGACATCAGATACGCAGTATTTT.

In this sample, this clonotype turned up many times. The rearrangement links TRBV12-3 or TRBV12-4 to TRBJ2-3; D not certain. V was pared by 5 bases and J by 6 bases, with 6 bases between. This CDR3 is 11 amino acids long. In DNA, the CDR3 is TGTGCCAGCAGTGATGGCGATACGCAGTATTTT. This sequence encodes CASSDGDTQYF.

This clonotype was observed at least ten times. V usage is TRBV27 and J usage is TRBJ2-4; no reliable D call. The germline gives CDR1 MNHEY, CDR2 SMNVEV (reference sequence). CDR3 length: 15 amino acids. V lost 5 bases and J lost 2, with 13 bases in between. The CDR3 loop reads CASSMGRDSKNIQYF. The CDR3 DNA is TGTGCCAGCAGTATGGGCAGAGATTCCAAAAACATTCAGTACTTC.

This clonotype has a count of ten or more. The rearrangement uses TRBV11-3 and TRBJ2-5; no clear D. The CDR3 loop spans 13 amino acids. The V end was cut by 2 bases, the J end by 3 bases, with 7 bases between. Germline V gene lookup returns CDR1 SGHNT and CDR2 YENEEA. The CDR3, as DNA: TGTGCCAGCAGCTTATATGCGGAAGAGACCCAGTACTTC. As protein: CASSLYAEETQYF.

In DNA, the CDR3 is TGTGCCAGCAGGGGACTTTCCACCCTCCTATCTGGGGCCAACGTCCTGACTTTC. Its protein is CASRGLSTLLSGANVLTF. The rearrangement joins TRBV2 to TRBJ2-6; D is possibly TRBD2 (6 bases). This CDR3 is built from 18 residues. CDR1 SNHLY and CDR2 FYNNEI come from the germline V gene. V lost 6 bases, J lost 1 base, and 19 bases lay in between.

This clonotype appeared many times. The chain joins TRBV6-6 to TRBJ2-7; possible D gene TRBD1, 5 bases. Germline V gene sequence: CDR1 MNHNY, CDR2 SVGAGI (reference sequence). The V and J ends lost 2 bases and 4 bases respectively, with 9 bases between them. The CDR3 length is 13 residues. CDR3 DNA sequence: TGTGCCAGCAGTTACGCCCCAGGGTACGAGCAGTACTTC. This translates into CASSYAPGYEQYF.